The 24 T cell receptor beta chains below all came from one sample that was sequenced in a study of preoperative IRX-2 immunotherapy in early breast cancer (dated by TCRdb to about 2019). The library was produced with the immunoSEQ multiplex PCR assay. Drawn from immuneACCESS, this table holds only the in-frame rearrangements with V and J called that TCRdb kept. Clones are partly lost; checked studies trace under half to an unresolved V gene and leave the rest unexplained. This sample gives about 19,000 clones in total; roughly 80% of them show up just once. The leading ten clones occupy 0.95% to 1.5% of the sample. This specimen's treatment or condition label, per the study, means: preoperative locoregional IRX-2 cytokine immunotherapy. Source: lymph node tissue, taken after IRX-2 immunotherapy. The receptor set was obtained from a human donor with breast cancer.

The DNA of the CDR3 is TGCAGCGTTGATTCGGCAGGCGACCCCTTTTACGAGCAGTACTTC. Protein: CSVDSAGDPFYEQYF. The chain has TRBV29-1 and TRBJ2-7; D ambiguous. The CDR3 runs 15 residues. V lost 3 bases, J lost 4 bases, and 19 bases lay in between. Germline values: CDR1 SQVTM, CDR2 ANQGSEA.

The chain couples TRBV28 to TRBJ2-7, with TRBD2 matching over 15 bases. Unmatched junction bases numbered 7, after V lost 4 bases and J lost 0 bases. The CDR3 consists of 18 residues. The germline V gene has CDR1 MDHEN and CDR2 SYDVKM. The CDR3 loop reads CASSWTSGRAFTSYEQYF. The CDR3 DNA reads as TGTGCCAGCAGTTGGACTAGCGGGAGGGCCTTTACCTCCTACGAGCAGTACTTC.

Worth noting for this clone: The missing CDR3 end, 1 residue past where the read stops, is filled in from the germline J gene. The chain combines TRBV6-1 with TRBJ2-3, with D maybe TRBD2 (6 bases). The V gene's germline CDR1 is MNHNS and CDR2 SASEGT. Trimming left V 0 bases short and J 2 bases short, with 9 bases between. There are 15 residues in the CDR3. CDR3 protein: CASSEAAGLTDTQYF. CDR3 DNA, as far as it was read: TGTGCCAGCAGTGAAGCAGCGGGCCTCACAGATACGCAGTAT.

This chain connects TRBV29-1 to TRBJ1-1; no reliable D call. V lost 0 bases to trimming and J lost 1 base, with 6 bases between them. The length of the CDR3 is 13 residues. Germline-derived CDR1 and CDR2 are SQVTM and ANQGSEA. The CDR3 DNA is TGCAGCGTTGAAGATCAACAGAACACTGAAGCTTTCTTT. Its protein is CSVEDQQNTEAFF. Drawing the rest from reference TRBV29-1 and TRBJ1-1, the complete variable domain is SAVISQKPSRDICQRGTSLTIQCQVDSQVTMMFWYRQQPGQSLTLIATANQGSEATYESGFVIDKFPISRPNLTFSTLTVSNMSPEDSSIYLCSVEDQQNTEAFFGQGTRLTVV.

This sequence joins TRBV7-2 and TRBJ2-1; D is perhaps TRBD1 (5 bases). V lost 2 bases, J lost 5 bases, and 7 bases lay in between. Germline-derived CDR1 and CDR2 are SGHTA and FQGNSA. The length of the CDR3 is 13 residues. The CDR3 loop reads CASSLRGDNEQFF. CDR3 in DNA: TGTGCCAGCAGCTTAAGGGGTGACAATGAGCAGTTCTTC.

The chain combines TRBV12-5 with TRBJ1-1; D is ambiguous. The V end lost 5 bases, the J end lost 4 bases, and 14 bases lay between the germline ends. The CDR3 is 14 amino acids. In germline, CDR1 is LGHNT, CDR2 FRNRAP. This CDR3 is CASGQAGGVTEAFF. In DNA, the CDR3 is TGTGCTAGTGGTCAAGCCGGCGGGGTCACTGAAGCTTTCTTT.

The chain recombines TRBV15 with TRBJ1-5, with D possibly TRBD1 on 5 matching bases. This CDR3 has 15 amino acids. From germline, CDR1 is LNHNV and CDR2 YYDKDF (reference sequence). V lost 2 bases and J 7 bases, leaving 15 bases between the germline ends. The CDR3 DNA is TGTGCCACCAGCAGAACGATGGGGCCCGGACAGCCCCAGCATTTT. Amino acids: CATSRTMGPGQPQHF.

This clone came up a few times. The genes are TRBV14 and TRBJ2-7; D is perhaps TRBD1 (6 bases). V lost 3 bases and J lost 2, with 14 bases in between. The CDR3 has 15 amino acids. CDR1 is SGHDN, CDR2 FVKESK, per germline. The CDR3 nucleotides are TGTGCCAGCAGCCAGAGAAAACAGGGCGCCTACGAGCAGTACTTC. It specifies CASSQRKQGAYEQYF.

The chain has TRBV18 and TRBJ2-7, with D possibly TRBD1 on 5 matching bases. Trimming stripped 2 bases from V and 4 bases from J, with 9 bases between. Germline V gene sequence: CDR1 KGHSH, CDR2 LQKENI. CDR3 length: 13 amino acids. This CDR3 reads CASSPDRVYEQYF. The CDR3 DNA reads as TGTGCCAGCTCACCAGACAGAGTTTACGAGCAGTACTTC.

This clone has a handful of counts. Here the CDR3 reads CASTSLGVQETQYF. CDR3 nucleotide sequence: TGTGCCAGCACCTCCCTCGGGGTACAAGAGACCCAGTACTTC. The chain is built from TRBV6-8 and TRBJ2-5; maybe TRBD2 (5 bases). V lost 7 bases and J lost 2, with 14 bases in between. The germline CDR1 and CDR2 sequences are MNHGY and SAAAGT. The CDR3 has 14 residues.

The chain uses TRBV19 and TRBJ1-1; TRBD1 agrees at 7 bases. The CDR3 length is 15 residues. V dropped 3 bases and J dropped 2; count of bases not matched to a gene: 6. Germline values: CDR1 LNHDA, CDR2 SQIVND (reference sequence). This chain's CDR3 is CASSILGGLNTEAFF. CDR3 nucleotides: TGTGCCAGTAGTATTTTAGGGGGCTTAAACACTGAAGCTTTCTTT. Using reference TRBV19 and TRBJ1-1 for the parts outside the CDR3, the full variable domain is DGGITQSPKYLFRKEGQNVTLSCEQNLNHDAMYWYRQDPGQGLRLIYYSQIVNDFQKGDIAEGYSVSREKKESFPLTVTSAQKNPTAFYLCASSILGGLNTEAFFGQGTRLTVV.

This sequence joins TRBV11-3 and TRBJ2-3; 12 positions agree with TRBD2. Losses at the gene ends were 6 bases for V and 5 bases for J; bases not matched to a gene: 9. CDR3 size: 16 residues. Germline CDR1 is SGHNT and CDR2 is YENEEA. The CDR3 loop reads CASSFRLAGVGDTQYF. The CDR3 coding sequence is TGTGCCAGCAGTTTCAGACTAGCGGGAGTTGGAGATACGCAGTATTTT.

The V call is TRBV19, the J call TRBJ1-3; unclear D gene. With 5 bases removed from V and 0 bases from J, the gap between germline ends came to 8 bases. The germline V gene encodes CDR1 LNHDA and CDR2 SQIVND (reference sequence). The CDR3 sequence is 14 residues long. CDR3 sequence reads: CASSLRVSGNTIYF. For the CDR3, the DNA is TGTGCCAGTAGTCTCCGGGTCTCTGGAAACACCATATATTTT.

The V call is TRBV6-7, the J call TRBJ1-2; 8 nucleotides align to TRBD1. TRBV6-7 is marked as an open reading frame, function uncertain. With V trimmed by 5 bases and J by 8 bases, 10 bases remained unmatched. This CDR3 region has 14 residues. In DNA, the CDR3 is TGTGCCAGCAGTAACCAGTGGACAGGGAGCGGCTACACCTTC. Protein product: CASSNQWTGSGYTF.

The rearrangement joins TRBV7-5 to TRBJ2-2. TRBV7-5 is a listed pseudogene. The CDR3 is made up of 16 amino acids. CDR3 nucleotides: TGTGCCAGAAGCTTAGAGGGGGGCAAGAACACCGGGGAGCTGTTTTTT. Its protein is CARSLEGGKNTGELFF.

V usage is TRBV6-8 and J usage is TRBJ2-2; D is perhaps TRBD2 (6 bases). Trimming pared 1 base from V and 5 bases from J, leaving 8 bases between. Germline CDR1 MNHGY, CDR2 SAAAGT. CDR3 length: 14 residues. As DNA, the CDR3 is TGTGCCAGCAGTTACTACCTAGCGACCGGGGAGCTGTTTTTT. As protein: CASSYYLATGELFF.

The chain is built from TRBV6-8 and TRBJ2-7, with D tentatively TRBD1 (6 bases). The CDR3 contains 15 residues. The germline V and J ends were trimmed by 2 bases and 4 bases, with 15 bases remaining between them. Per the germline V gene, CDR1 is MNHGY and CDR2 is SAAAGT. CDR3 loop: CASSYASGVGYEQYF. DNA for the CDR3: TGTGCCAGCAGTTACGCGTCAGGGGTTGGGTACGAGCAGTACTTC.

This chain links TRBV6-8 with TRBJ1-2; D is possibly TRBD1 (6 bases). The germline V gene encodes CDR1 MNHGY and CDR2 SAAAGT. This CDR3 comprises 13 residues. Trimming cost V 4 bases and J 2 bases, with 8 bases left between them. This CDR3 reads CASSFTGNYGYTF. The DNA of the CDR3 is TGTGCCAGCAGTTTCACAGGGAACTATGGCTACACCTTC.

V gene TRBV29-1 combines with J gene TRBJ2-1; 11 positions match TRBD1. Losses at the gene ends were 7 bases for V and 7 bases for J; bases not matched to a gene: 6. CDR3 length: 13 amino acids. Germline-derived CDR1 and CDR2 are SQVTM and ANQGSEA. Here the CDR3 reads CSGGQGAGNEQFF. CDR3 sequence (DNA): TGCAGCGGTGGACAGGGGGCGGGGAATGAGCAGTTCTTC.

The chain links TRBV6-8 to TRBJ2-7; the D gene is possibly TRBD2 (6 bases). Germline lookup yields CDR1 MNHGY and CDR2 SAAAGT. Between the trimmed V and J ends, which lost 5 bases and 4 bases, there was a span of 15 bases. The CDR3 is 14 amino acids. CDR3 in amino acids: CASSGWAGSYEQYF. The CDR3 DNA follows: TGTGCCAGCAGTGGGTGGGCGGGGTCGTACGAGCAGTACTTC.

The CDR3 coding sequence is TGTGCCAGCAGTGACGGGGCGGGATCGACCTACAATGAGCAGTTCTTC. The encoded protein is CASSDGAGSTYNEQFF. The chain links TRBV9 to TRBJ2-1; possible D gene TRBD2, 6 bases. The germline CDR1 and CDR2 sequences are SGDLS and YYNGEE. The CDR3 length is 16 residues. V was clipped by 5 bases and J by 2 bases, with 17 bases between them.

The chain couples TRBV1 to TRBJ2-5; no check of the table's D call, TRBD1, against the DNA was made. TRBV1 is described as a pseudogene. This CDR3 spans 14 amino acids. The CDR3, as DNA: TGCGCCAGCAGCCAAGCGAACAGCCAAGAGACCCAGTACTTC. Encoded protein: CASSQANSQETQYF.

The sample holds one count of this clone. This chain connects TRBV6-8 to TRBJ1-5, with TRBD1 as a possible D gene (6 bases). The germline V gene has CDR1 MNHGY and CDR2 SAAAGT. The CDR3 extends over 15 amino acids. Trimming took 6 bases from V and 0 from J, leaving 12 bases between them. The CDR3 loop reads CASSPTGHSNQPQHF. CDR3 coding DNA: TGTGCCAGCAGCCCGACAGGACATAGCAATCAGCCCCAGCATTTT.

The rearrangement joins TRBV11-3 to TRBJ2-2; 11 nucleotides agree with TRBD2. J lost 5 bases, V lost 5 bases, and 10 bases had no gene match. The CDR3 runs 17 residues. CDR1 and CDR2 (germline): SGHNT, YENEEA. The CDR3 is CASSGGLAGGGTGELFF. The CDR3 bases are TGTGCCAGCAGCGGCGGGCTAGCGGGGGGCGGGACCGGGGAGCTGTTTTTT.